These 23 T cell receptor beta chains were sequenced from one sample in a study of blood T cell repertoires in COVID-19. Generated by immunoSEQ multiplex PCR, the TCRdb table keeps only in-frame clones and is missing some. The profile shows some 76,000 clones, 90% of them singletons. Sequenced input: peripheral blood. The receptors shown here come from a woman aged 18-29 years with acute or convalescent COVID-19.

The chain joins TRBV4-1 to TRBJ1-5; D is perhaps TRBD1 (6 bases). Germline V gives CDR1 MGHRA, CDR2 YSYEKL. There are 17 residues in the CDR3. V was shortened by 4 bases and J by 2 bases, with 18 bases between the two germline ends. This chain's CDR3 is CASSRPSRDIGNQPQHF. CDR3 DNA sequence: TGCGCCAGCAGCCGCCCATCCCGGGACATAGGCAATCAGCCCCAGCATTTT.

V and J are TRBV7-9 and TRBJ2-7, with 10 bases that match TRBD1. The ends lost 8 bases at V and 5 bases at J; junction bases unmatched: 6. CDR3 length: 13 residues. Germline values: CDR1 SEHNR, CDR2 FQNEAQ (reference sequence). The CDR3 spells CASSRDRGHEQYF. The CDR3 DNA follows: TGTGCCAGCTCACGGGACAGGGGTCACGAGCAGTACTTC.

The chain has TRBV19 and TRBJ1-1; 9 positions match TRBD1. CDR3 length: 15 amino acids. Germline V gene sequence: CDR1 LNHDA, CDR2 SQIVND (reference sequence). The V gene end was trimmed by 5 bases and the J gene end by 1 base; junction bases not matched to a gene: 5. The CDR3 sequence is CASSGDRAENTEAFF. For the CDR3, the DNA is TGTGCCAGTAGTGGGGACAGGGCCGAGAACACTGAAGCTTTCTTT.

The chain has TRBV5-4 and TRBJ2-3; D is possibly TRBD1 (6 bases). Trimming removed 0 bases at V and 2 bases at J, with 13 bases between. Germline CDR1 and CDR2: SGHNT and YYREEE (reference sequence). The CDR3 covers 16 residues. Here the CDR3 reads CASSLARGFSTDTQYF. The CDR3 DNA follows: TGTGCCAGCAGCTTGGCCAGGGGCTTTTCCACAGATACGCAGTATTTT.

This chain uses TRBV23-1 with TRBJ1-5; D is unresolved. TRBV23-1 is an ORF for which the function is uncertain. Trimming shortened V by 0 bases and J by 3 bases, and 15 bases separated the two germline ends. This CDR3 has 17 residues. The CDR3 DNA reads TGCGCCAGCAGTCAATCGAATATGGTTGAGAACAATCAGCCCCAGCATTTT. Amino acids: CASSQSNMVENNQPQHF.

This sequence joins TRBV28 and TRBJ1-5, with unresolved D. The ends were cut back, 5 bases at V and 4 bases at J, with 12 bases in the middle. This CDR3 has 14 amino acids. CDR1 MDHEN and CDR2 SYDVKM come from the germline V gene. CDR3 amino acids: CASSQDMDNQPQHF. The CDR3, as DNA: TGTGCCAGCAGTCAAGACATGGATAATCAGCCCCAGCATTTT.

In regard to this clone: This same CDR3 is encoded by further DNA sequences in the sample. The chain joins TRBV15 to TRBJ2-7; 12 bases map to TRBD2. The germline CDR1 and CDR2 sequences are LNHNV and YYDKDF (reference sequence). The CDR3 is made up of 16 amino acids. J was trimmed by 5 bases and V by 1 base; bases with no gene match: 6. This chain's CDR3 is CATSRALGLAGHEQYF. As DNA, the CDR3 is TGTGCCACCAGCAGAGCCTTGGGACTAGCGGGCCACGAGCAGTACTTC.

The rearrangement joins TRBV30 to TRBJ2-3; 14 bases agree with TRBD2. The CDR3 extends over 17 amino acids. The germline V gene has CDR1 GTSNPN and CDR2 SVGIG (reference sequence). V lost 6 bases and J lost 1; bases outside the gene matches: 9. The DNA for the CDR3 is TGTGCCTGTTCAGGTGGACTAGCGGGGGGAGGCACAGATACGCAGTATTTT. Amino acid sequence: CACSGGLAGGGTDTQYF.

This rearrangement joins TRBV6-6 to TRBJ1-1; D may be TRBD1 (5 bases). The CDR3 totals 16 residues. Germline V CDR1 and CDR2: MNHNY, SVGAGI (reference sequence). V lost 7 bases, J lost 4 bases, and 22 bases lay in between. The CDR3 nucleotides read TGTGCCAGCACTCTACGGGGGGACGCGGCGGCCACTGAAGCTTTCTTT. Its protein product is CASTLRGDAAATEAFF.

This chain uses TRBV7-8 with TRBJ2-3; D call uncertain. With 5 bases removed from V and 6 bases from J, the gap between germline ends came to 15 bases. There are 14 residues in the CDR3. The germline V gene has CDR1 SGHVS and CDR2 FQNEAQ. CDR3 coding DNA: TGTGCCAGCAGCCTATTCCAGATGCGGGATACGCAGTATTTT. This codes for CASSLFQMRDTQYF.

V usage is TRBV6-1 and J usage is TRBJ1-1; D call uncertain. Germline loops: CDR1 MNHNS, CDR2 SASEGT. V shed 1 base and J shed 3 bases, with 6 bases lying between them. This CDR3 is 13 amino acids long. CDR3 sequence: CASSEELYTEAFF. CDR3 nucleotides: TGTGCCAGCAGTGAAGAGCTGTACACTGAAGCTTTCTTT.

The rearrangement joins TRBV7-2 to TRBJ2-1, with 13 bases lining up with TRBD2. J was trimmed by 8 bases and V by 3 bases; bases with no gene match: 4. This CDR3 contains 15 residues. Germline-derived CDR1 and CDR2 are SGHTA and FQGNSA. Here the CDR3 reads CASSLPLAGGYEQFF. In nucleotides, the CDR3 is TGTGCCAGCAGCTTGCCACTAGCGGGAGGGTATGAGCAGTTCTTC.

The CDR3 loop is CASSREGQALPRDGYTF. Written as DNA, the CDR3 is TGTGCCAGCTCACGAGAAGGACAGGCCCTCCCCCGGGATGGCTACACCTTC. This chain links TRBV18 with TRBJ1-2; 7 bases fit TRBD1. J lost 6 bases, V lost 4 bases, and 17 bases had no gene match. Germline CDR1 reads KGHSH; CDR2 reads LQKENI. The CDR3 is made up of 17 amino acids.

This chain links TRBV14 with TRBJ2-1; 9 bases fit TRBD2. CDR1 is SGHDN, CDR2 FVKESK, per germline. J was trimmed by 6 bases and V by 4 bases; bases with no gene match: 7. The CDR3 totals 15 residues. The chain's CDR3 is CASSRPGLAGNEQFF. The CDR3 nucleotides read TGTGCCAGCAGCCGACCGGGACTAGCAGGCAATGAGCAGTTCTTC.

A remark on this clone: Other DNA variants within this sample encode the same CDR3. The chain recombines TRBV19 with TRBJ2-1, with 7 nucleotides matching TRBD1. The CDR3 loop spans 15 amino acids. With 5 bases clipped from V and 0 bases from J, the junction kept 4 bases outside the gene matches. Germline-derived CDR1 and CDR2 are LNHDA and SQIVND (reference sequence). CDR3 in amino acids: CASSLQGSSYNEQFF. DNA of the CDR3: TGTGCCAGTAGTTTACAGGGGAGCTCCTACAATGAGCAGTTCTTC.

The V call is TRBV10-3, the J call TRBJ1-5; perhaps TRBD1 as D (6 bases). The germline V gene has CDR1 ENHRY and CDR2 SYGVKD. The CDR3 is made up of 16 amino acids. V shed 2 bases and J shed 2 bases, with 13 bases lying between them. The CDR3 sequence is CAISEDRQAGNQPQHF. The DNA for the CDR3 is TGTGCCATCAGTGAGGACCGACAGGCCGGCAATCAGCCCCAGCATTTT.

The chain has TRBV6-1 and TRBJ2-7, with a tentative D call TRBD1 (6 bases). The CDR3 totals 15 residues. Germline CDR1 and CDR2: MNHNS and SASEGT. V shed 2 bases and J shed 5 bases, with 16 bases lying between them. The CDR3 here is CASSEWTEKTDEQYF. The CDR3 DNA reads TGTGCCAGCAGTGAATGGACAGAGAAAACGGACGAGCAGTACTTC.

V is TRBV28 and J is TRBJ2-3; 10 bases line up with TRBD2. CDR1 is MDHEN, CDR2 SYDVKM, per germline. CDR3 length: 19 amino acids. The V segment lost 6 bases and the J segment 5 bases; nucleotides outside the gene matches: 20. In nucleotides, the CDR3 is TGTGCCAGCAGACCTACGGGGGCTGCTAGCGGGAGAGCGGAAGATACGCAGTATTTT. Translating it yields CASRPTGAASGRAEDTQYF.

The chain recombines TRBV29-1 with TRBJ2-7; 9 bases align to TRBD1. This CDR3 region has 14 residues. The V gene's germline CDR1 is SQVTM and CDR2 ANQGSEA. The J segment lost 2 bases and the V segment lost 5 bases, leaving 7 bases of the junction unmatched. The DNA of the CDR3 is TGCAGCGTTTACGGGACAGGGTCTACCTACGAGCAGTACTTC. Protein: CSVYGTGSTYEQYF.

The rearrangement joins TRBV6-6 to TRBJ2-5, with 8 bases lining up with TRBD2. Germline CDR1 and CDR2: MNHNY and SVGAGI (reference sequence). Trimming cost V 2 bases and J 9 bases; bases outside gene matches: 11. The CDR3 extends over 15 amino acids. The CDR3 protein is CASSYGGTRVLSQYF. The CDR3 coding sequence is TGTGCCAGCAGTTACGGAGGGACTAGAGTTTTGTCCCAGTACTTC.

This clone has only a few counts. The chain joins TRBV6-2 or TRBV6-3 to TRBJ1-1; no definite D call. The germline V gene has CDR1 MNHEY and CDR2 SVGEGT. V lost 6 bases and J lost 1, with 15 bases in between. There are 15 residues in the CDR3. For the CDR3, the DNA is TGTGCCAGCAGCCCTACCTTGGCAGGGAACACTGAAGCTTTCTTT. As protein: CASSPTLAGNTEAFF.

The J gene is TRBJ1-5, the V gene TRBV6-1; D may be TRBD1 (6 bases). V was pared by 2 bases and J by 4 bases, with 15 bases between. Germline CDR1 MNHNS, CDR2 SASEGT. The CDR3 has 16 amino acids. This chain's CDR3 is CASSEPQGIMNQPQHF. CDR3 sequence (DNA): TGTGCCAGCAGTGAACCACAGGGCATTATGAATCAGCCCCAGCATTTT.

The rearrangement uses TRBV30 and TRBJ1-2; the D gene is possibly TRBD1 (5 bases). The length of the CDR3 is 13 residues. Trimming shortened V by 0 bases and J by 3 bases, and 8 bases separated the two germline ends. The germline V gene has CDR1 GTSNPN and CDR2 SVGIG (reference sequence). The CDR3 nucleotides are TGTGCCTGGAGTGTTGGGGCTGACTATGGCTACACCTTC. Translating it yields CAWSVGADYGYTF.